This is a list of T cell receptor beta chains from one sample in a study of T cells in Graves' hyperthyroidism and ophthalmopathy. TCRdb processed the multiplex PCR reads anew with MiXCR; each CDR3 protein has one entry. The sample has around 300,000 distinct CDR3 sequences, about 13% seen once; the top ten hold 7.9%. The sequencing sample was made of blood. Every receptor here comes from a woman in her forties with Graves' hyperthyroidism. Both conserved end residues are part of each CDR3. Each record gives: CDR3 DNA, CDR3 protein, D gene, J gene, clone size, V gene. The D gene is left open where the match is weak. Expanded clones get a size class; other rows say once, few or many, or leave the size out.

TGTGCCAGCAGTTTTCTGGGGGGAAAGGACTATGGCTACACCTTC	CASSFLGGKDYGYTF	NA	TRBJ1-2	many	TRBV2
TGTGCCAGCAGGGCAGGGCGGCAAGAGACCCAGTACTTC	CASRAGRQETQYF	NA	TRBJ2-5	NA	TRBV25-1
TGTGCCAGCAGTGCCTTTTTGGAGTCGGGGGTGGGGACCCAGTACTTC	CASSAFLESGVGTQYF	NA	TRBJ2-5	many	TRBV28
TGTGCCAGCAGTGCCCAGACAGGGCTGAACACTGAAGCTTTCTTT	CASSAQTGLNTEAFF	TRBD1	TRBJ1-1	many	TRBV12-3/TRBV12-4
TGTGCCAGCAGCCGACAGGTCAATCAGCCCCAGCATTTT	CASSRQVNQPQHF	NA	TRBJ1-5	many	TRBV3-1
TGTGCCACCAGTGATAGCGCAACCGATACGCAGTATTTT	CATSDSATDTQYF	NA	TRBJ2-3	NA	TRBV24-1
TGTGCCAGCGGGTCAGGCGTCAGCACAGATACGCAGTATTTT	CASGSGVSTDTQYF	NA	TRBJ2-3	few	TRBV7-6
TGTGCCAGCAGCTTAGGTCAGCCCTTTAACACTGAAGCTTTCTTT	CASSLGQPFNTEAFF	NA	TRBJ1-1	many	TRBV7-8
TGCGCCAGCAGCCAAGAGCTCGACTCAGATACGCAGTATTTT	CASSQELDSDTQYF	NA	TRBJ2-3	few	TRBV4-1
TGTGCCAGCAGCTTCACCGGGACAGAGGGTGAAAAACTGTTTTTT	CASSFTGTEGEKLFF	TRBD1	TRBJ1-4	few	TRBV7-2
TGTGCGACCCGGGGGGGGAGCTCCTATAATTCACCCCTCCACTTT	CATRGGSSYNSPLHF	NA	TRBJ1-6	many	TRBV28
TGTGCCAGCAGCTTAAGTCCCGGGAGCGGGGTCGGGACCCAGTACTTC	CASSLSPGSGVGTQYF	TRBD2	TRBJ2-5	many	TRBV7-3
TGTGCCAGCAGCTTACACCGAGAAGTTGCCGCTTTCTTT	CASSLHREVAAFF	NA	TRBJ1-1	many	TRBV5-5
TGTGCCAGCAGCACGCCACCGGGGTACAACGAGCAGTACTTC	CASSTPPGYNEQYF	NA	TRBJ2-7	many	TRBV7-9
TGTGCCAGCTCGACGGCGGGAGTTGCCGGGGAGCTGTTTTTT	CASSTAGVAGELFF	TRBD2	TRBJ2-2	few	TRBV5-8
TGCAGCGCCCTGCAGGGACAGGGGTCCTCTGGGGCCAACGTCCTGACTTTC	CSALQGQGSSGANVLTF	TRBD1	TRBJ2-6	few	TRBV29-1
TGTGCCAGCAGCCTTGCCGGGACTAGCGGTTTGTACGAGCAGTACTTC	CASSLAGTSGLYEQYF	TRBD2	TRBJ2-7	many	TRBV2
TGCAGTGCTACCGACCAGAGACAGGGGGCCTACGAGCAGTACTTC	CSATDQRQGAYEQYF	TRBD1	TRBJ2-7	many	TRBV20-1
TGTGCCAGCAGTGGTGGAAGAACCCAAGAGACCCAGTACTTC	CASSGGRTQETQYF	NA	TRBJ2-5	few	TRBV2
TGTGCCAGCAGTGAGGATACCCTTCTCTCCTATAATTCACCCCTCCACTTT	CASSEDTLLSYNSPLHF	NA	TRBJ1-6	many	TRBV2
TGCAGCGTGGGGGATGGGGGGGCATACACTGAAGCTTTCTTT	CSVGDGGAYTEAFF	NA	TRBJ1-1	many	TRBV29-1
TGTGCCAGTAGTCCGACAGGGTTTACCACTGAAGCTTTCTTT	CASSPTGFTTEAFF	TRBD1	TRBJ1-1	NA	TRBV19
TGTGCCATCAGCCCTAGAAACACCGGGGAGCTGTTTTTT	CAISPRNTGELFF	NA	TRBJ2-2	few	TRBV10-3
TGTGCCAGCAGCTCCCTTTTTGCCGAGCAGTACTTC	CASSSLFAEQYF	NA	TRBJ2-7	NA	TRBV5-5
TGTGCCAGCAGCGCCCCCAGTCCCGACAGGGATAACACTGAAGCTTTCTTT	CASSAPSPDRDNTEAFF	TRBD1	TRBJ1-1	NA	TRBV7-3
TGTGCCAGCAGCCGACTAGAAGACAATGAGCAGTTCTTC	CASSRLEDNEQFF	NA	TRBJ2-1	many	TRBV7-9
TGTGCCAGCAGCCCCCGGGACCCGGAGCAGTTCTTC	CASSPRDPEQFF	NA	TRBJ2-1	many	TRBV7-8
TGTGCCAGCAGCTTTTTCCGGGACAGCTTTAAGCTTTACGAGCAGTACTTC	CASSFFRDSFKLYEQYF	TRBD1	TRBJ2-7	many	TRBV11-2
TGTGCCAGCAGCTCTAGGGCGGCTTCCTACGAGCAGTACTTC	CASSSRAASYEQYF	NA	TRBJ2-7	many	TRBV28
TGTGCCAGCGGGGGGGGCTATGGCTACACCTTC	CASGGGYGYTF	NA	TRBJ1-2	many	TRBV12-3/TRBV12-4
TGTGCCAGCAGTTCCCGTGGACTAGCGGACACAGATACGCAGTATTTT	CASSSRGLADTDTQYF	TRBD2	TRBJ2-3	many	TRBV28
TGTGCCAGCAGCTTTCCGGGACTATCATCCTACGAGCAGTACTTC	CASSFPGLSSYEQYF	TRBD2	TRBJ2-7	many	TRBV7-8
TGTGCCAGCAGCTTCTTAGGGGCGATGGGGGATACGCAGTATTTT	CASSFLGAMGDTQYF	NA	TRBJ2-3	many	TRBV7-3
TGTGCCAGCAGTTTATCCCGGGACAGGGCCCAAGATACGCAGTATTTT	CASSLSRDRAQDTQYF	TRBD1	TRBJ2-3	many	TRBV6-1
TGTGCCAGCTCACTACAGGGGGCGGGTTACAATGAGCAGTTCTTC	CASSLQGAGYNEQFF	TRBD1	TRBJ2-1	NA	TRBV18
TGTGCCAGCAGCTCTCGACAACGGACAGATACGCAGTATTTT	CASSSRQRTDTQYF	NA	TRBJ2-3	many	TRBV7-9
TGTGCCAGCAGTGAAGCGTTGGCTTTCTTT	CASSEALAFF	NA	TRBJ1-1	many	TRBV2
TGTGCCACCAGCCCCGCTCCGCACAGGGGAGGGGAAAAACTGTTTTTT	CATSPAPHRGGEKLFF	TRBD1	TRBJ1-4	many	TRBV15
TGTGCCAGCAGCACGGGACAGGCATTCCTCTATGGCTACACCTTC	CASSTGQAFLYGYTF	TRBD1	TRBJ1-2	NA	TRBV28
TGTGCCACCAGTGATTCCTATTACTCCGGGACAGGGGGAAATGAGCAGTTCTTC	CATSDSYYSGTGGNEQFF	TRBD1	TRBJ2-1	many	TRBV24-1
TGTGCCAGCAGCCAGGACAGGGTGTCCCAAGAGACCCAGTACTTC	CASSQDRVSQETQYF	TRBD1	TRBJ2-5	many	TRBV7-9
TGTGCCAGCAGCAAGGGGCCAGCGGACTACGGAAATGAGCAGTTCTTC	CASSKGPADYGNEQFF	NA	TRBJ2-1	NA	TRBV11-3
TGTGCCAGCACAAGGATGGGAGGGGCAGCTAATGGCTACACCTTC	CASTRMGGAANGYTF	NA	TRBJ1-2	many	TRBV27
TGTGCCAGCAGTCCCTCCGAATACAATGAGCAGTTCTTC	CASSPSEYNEQFF	NA	TRBJ2-1	few	TRBV6-1
TGCAGTGCTGAAAGCGGGGTTAGCACAGATACGCAGTATTTT	CSAESGVSTDTQYF	TRBD2	TRBJ2-3	many	TRBV20-1
TGTGCCACCTCGATGGGGAGTGGTTCCGACAGAGGAACTGAAGCTTTCTTT	CATSMGSGSDRGTEAFF	NA	TRBJ1-1	many	TRBV10-3
TGCGCCAGCAGGCTCGGGACTAGCGGGCGGGAAAGAGAGCAGTTCTTC	CASRLGTSGREREQFF	TRBD2	TRBJ2-1	NA	TRBV5-1
TGTGCCAGCAGCTCGGGACAGGGGGATACGCAGTATTTT	CASSSGQGDTQYF	TRBD1	TRBJ2-3	many	TRBV2
TGCAGTGCTAGGGGCAGGGAGGGCAATCAGCCCCAGCATTTT	CSARGREGNQPQHF	NA	TRBJ1-5	many	TRBV20-1
TGTGCCAGCAGCTTAGGAGCGGGAGCTGTTAGGGAGCAGTTCTTC	CASSLGAGAVREQFF	TRBD2	TRBJ2-1	few	TRBV7-6
TGTGCCACCAGCAGATCCTTGAGCAATGAGCAGTTCTTC	CATSRSLSNEQFF	NA	TRBJ2-1	many	TRBV15
TGTGCCAGCAGCCAAGAAAATCGGCAGGGAGGCCAGCCCCAGCATTTT	CASSQENRQGGQPQHF	NA	TRBJ1-5	NA	TRBV4-2
TGTGCCAGCAGTTATATGCATAGCAATCAGCCCCAGCATTTT	CASSYMHSNQPQHF	NA	TRBJ1-5	many	TRBV6-1
TGTGCCAGCAGTTTAGACAGCTCCTATAATTCACCCCTCCACTTT	CASSLDSSYNSPLHF	NA	TRBJ1-6	many	TRBV28
TGTGCCAGCCTACCCTCGGCGGGCGCTGAAGCTTTCTTT	CASLPSAGAEAFF	NA	TRBJ1-1	many	TRBV2
TGTGCCAGTAGTACCCACGGATGGGCCCCGAACACCGGGGAGCTGTTTTTT	CASSTHGWAPNTGELFF	NA	TRBJ2-2	few	TRBV19
TGTGCCACCAGTACCCCGGGAAAAGAGACCCAGTACTTC	CATSTPGKETQYF	NA	TRBJ2-5	NA	TRBV24-1
TGTGCCAGTAGTACGAACCACATGAACACTGAAGCTTTCTTT	CASSTNHMNTEAFF	NA	TRBJ1-1	NA	TRBV19
TGCAGTGCTAGACTAGGTGGGGTCAGCGAGCAGTTCTTC	CSARLGGVSEQFF	NA	TRBJ2-1	many	TRBV20-1